Listed below are T cell receptor beta chains from one sample, sequenced in a study of blood T cell repertoires in COVID-19. The data were produced by immunoSEQ multiplex PCR, yet TCRdb's version contains in-frame clones alone and is incomplete. The repertoire holds about 260,000 clones, roughly 86% seen once, with about 3.5% in the top ten. Sequencing was performed on peripheral blood. Receptors originate from a young man with active or convalescent COVID-19. CDR3s include the opening cysteine and the closing phenylalanine or tryptophan.

V: TRBV6-6; J: TRBJ1-5; CDR3: CASSLQGTYNNQPQHF
V: TRBV30; J: TRBJ2-5; CDR3: CAWSGLTQETQYF
V: TRBV12-5; J: TRBJ2-2; CDR3: CASGFGTGPNTNTGELFF
V: TRBV7-9; J: TRBJ2-7; CDR3: CASRHYGRETYEQYF
V: TRBV6-5; J: TRBJ2-7; CDR3: CASSNIGTLLREQYF
V: TRBV30; J: TRBJ1-1; CDR3: CAWTLGHENTEAFF
V: TRBV12-3/TRBV12-4; J: TRBJ1-2; CDR3: CASSFVSYGYTF
V: TRBV27; J: TRBJ2-7; CDR3: CASSLSGGGFYEQYF
V: TRBV7-9; J: TRBJ2-3; CDR3: CASSPLEGDTQYF
V: TRBV7-9; J: TRBJ2-7; CDR3: CASSFAGYEQYF
V: TRBV5-8; J: TRBJ1-6; CDR3: CASSDHRGSSYNSPLHF
V: TRBV28; J: TRBJ1-5; CDR3: CASSFSGPTNQPQHF
V: TRBV9; J: TRBJ1-5; CDR3: CASSAGGGGGNQPQHF
V: TRBV24-1; J: TRBJ1-2; CDR3: CATSDSRQGTNYGYTF
V: TRBV6-5; J: TRBJ2-7; CDR3: CASTQSWGPEYEQYF
V: TRBV3-1/TRBV3-2; J: TRBJ2-1; CDR3: CASSQSAMNYNEQFF
V: TRBV2; J: TRBJ1-2; CDR3: CASTGGNGYTF
V: TRBV11-3; J: TRBJ2-7; CDR3: CASSLDLGGSYEQYF
V: TRBV27; J: TRBJ1-5; CDR3: CASRSTGGGRQPQHF
V: TRBV18; J: TRBJ2-2; CDR3: CASSPTGDTGELFF
V: TRBV6-5; J: TRBJ1-6; CDR3: CATRVSGGGSPLHF
V: TRBV27; J: TRBJ2-7; CDR3: CASGLGPGVNEQYF
V: TRBV13; J: TRBJ2-3; CDR3: CASSPPNLRDTQYF
V: TRBV2; J: TRBJ1-3; CDR3: CASSATGEGNTIYF
V: TRBV4-2; J: TRBJ2-5; CDR3: CASSQPTSGGTQETQYF
V: TRBV29-1; J: TRBJ1-2; CDR3: CSVGDRHHGYTF
V: TRBV27; J: TRBJ2-5; CDR3: CASSLGREGTQYF
V: TRBV5-4; J: TRBJ2-3; CDR3: CASSSGLAGELDTQYF
V: TRBV28; J: TRBJ1-5; CDR3: CASSLLSDQPQHF
V: TRBV5-4; J: TRBJ2-5; CDR3: CASSFRGKEKKTQYF
V: TRBV30; J: TRBJ1-5; CDR3: CAWQGDNQPQHF
V: TRBV29-1; J: TRBJ2-7; CDR3: CSVEAGGDEQYF
V: TRBV7-9; J: TRBJ2-1; CDR3: CASSLAGASDEQFF
V: TRBV11-2; J: TRBJ2-3; CDR3: CASSLERGSDTQYF
V: TRBV4-3; J: TRBJ2-1; CDR3: CASSQGVGLAGSSYNEQFF
V: TRBV5-8; J: TRBJ1-2; CDR3: CASSFDGEDYGYTF
V: TRBV6-5; J: TRBJ2-2; CDR3: CAGLSLLGELFF
V: TRBV10-3; J: TRBJ2-3; CDR3: CAISDLRHRRGDTQYF
V: TRBV18; J: TRBJ2-6; CDR3: CASSPPSIRSGANVLTF
V: TRBV7-9; J: TRBJ2-7; CDR3: CASSLWAAGGDYEQYF
V: TRBV9; J: TRBJ2-3; CDR3: CASSVWTADTQYF
V: TRBV9; J: TRBJ2-7; CDR3: CVSSRTGGYEQYF
V: TRBV6-1; J: TRBJ1-5; CDR3: CASSELPGGHQPQHF
V: TRBV5-1; J: TRBJ2-1; CDR3: CASSLAPFLAVSSYNEQFF
V: TRBV10-3; J: TRBJ1-2; CDR3: CAITETGNYGYTF
V: TRBV27; J: TRBJ1-6; CDR3: CASSRDSQGSPLHF
V: TRBV6-2/TRBV6-3; J: TRBJ2-1; CDR3: CASRSMGAEQFF
V: TRBV6-6; J: TRBJ2-1; CDR3: CASSPITDSSSSYNEQFF
V: TRBV15; J: TRBJ2-2; CDR3: CATSREYGQGPNTGELFF
V: TRBV19; J: TRBJ1-3; CDR3: CATVFTGGYSGNTIYF
V: TRBV4-1; J: TRBJ2-7; CDR3: CASSLPDGSGVPYEQYF
V: TRBV5-4; J: TRBJ2-7; CDR3: CASSLGLAGAYEQYF
V: TRBV29-1; J: TRBJ1-2; CDR3: CSVEAEDRFYGYTF
V: TRBV7-3; J: TRBJ1-1; CDR3: CASSPGGMSVNTEAFF
V: TRBV2; J: TRBJ1-5; CDR3: CASRRGLSNQPQHF